These 17 T cell receptor beta chains came from one sample sequenced in a study of human T cells and chemical hapten exposure. TCRdb reprocessed the RACE reads with MiXCR, giving one entry per CDR3 protein. The sample yields about 380,000 distinct CDR3 sequences, approximately 5.1% seen once. This sample's time point: pre-sensitization, week 0. Treatment reported: therapeutic diphenylcyclopropenone sensitization with weekly scalp DPC. The sequencing here drew on whole blood, taken in connection with sensitization to the hapten diphenylcyclopropenone (DPC). Receptor source: a woman aged 45-65 years with alopecia areata. Some clones in this sample may be carry-over from other donors' samples.

This clonotype was seen many times. This sequence joins TRBV2 and TRBJ2-7, with D unclear. The V gene's germline CDR1 is SNHLY and CDR2 FYNNEI. The V gene lost 5 bases and the J gene lost 5 bases, with 7 bases spanning the gap. This CDR3 has 11 amino acids. The CDR3: CASSQIDEQYF. The CDR3, as DNA: TGTGCCAGCAGTCAAATCGACGAGCAGTACTTC.

This clonotype came up a few times. The rearrangement uses TRBV11-2 and TRBJ1-2; the match to TRBD1 covers 8 bases. Germline-derived CDR1 and CDR2 are SGHAT and FQNNGV. The CDR3 sequence is 14 residues long. The V segment lost 5 bases and the J segment 4 bases; nucleotides outside the gene matches: 6. CDR3 nucleotides: TGTGCCAGCAGCACTCAGGGGGCGGGCTATGGCTACACCTTC. Encoded protein: CASSTQGAGYGYTF.

This clonotype came up many times. The DNA of the CDR3 is TGTGCCAGCAGCTCAGGGGAAGGATCACCCCTCCACTTT. This gives the protein CASSSGEGSPLHF. The J gene is TRBJ1-6, the V gene TRBV7-9, with TRBD1 as a possible D gene (6 bases). V lost 4 bases and J lost 10, with 11 bases in between. Germline CDR1 reads SEHNR; CDR2 reads FQNEAQ (reference sequence). The CDR3 runs to 13 residues.

The V and J genes are TRBV28 and TRBJ2-1; no clear D. The V gene's germline CDR1 is MDHEN and CDR2 SYDVKM. V lost 6 bases, J lost 8 bases, and 11 bases lay in between. This CDR3 is built from 12 residues. The CDR3 loop reads CASSTTRDEQFF. CDR3 coding DNA: TGTGCCAGCAGCACGACTCGTGATGAGCAGTTCTTC.

The rearrangement uses TRBV7-8 and TRBJ2-1, with TRBD2 identical over 10 bases. The CDR3 runs to 16 residues. Germline V gene sequence: CDR1 SGHVS, CDR2 FQNEAQ. J was trimmed by 7 bases and V by 0 bases; bases with no gene match: 6. The CDR3 sequence: CASSLAPGLARNEQFF. In DNA, the CDR3 is TGTGCCAGCAGCTTAGCTCCGGGACTAGCGAGAAATGAGCAGTTCTTC.

Ten or more counts support this clonotype. The chain employs TRBV6-5 and TRBJ2-7, with a tentative D call TRBD1 (6 bases). Trimming pared 10 bases from V and 2 bases from J, leaving 15 bases between. The germline V gene has CDR1 MNHEY and CDR2 SVGAGI. The CDR3 spans 13 residues. The CDR3 sequence is CATRGDQPYEQYF. Here the CDR3 DNA reads TGTGCCACCAGGGGAGATCAGCCCTACGAGCAGTACTTC.

This clonotype has at least ten counts. The rearrangement uses TRBV5-1 and TRBJ1-1, with 7 positions matching TRBD1. The CDR3 has 15 residues. V gave up 3 bases and J gave up 1 base; unmatched junction bases: 6. Germline V CDR1 and CDR2: SGHRS, YFSETQ. The DNA of the CDR3 is TGCGCCAGCAGCTCCAGGGGGAGGAGGAACACTGAAGCTTTCTTT. Amino acids: CASSSRGRRNTEAFF.

A few counts support this clonotype. This sequence joins TRBV6-5 and TRBJ1-2; D gene unclear. Germline CDR1 and CDR2: MNHEY and SVGAGI. This CDR3 is 15 amino acids long. Trimming shortened V by 2 bases and J by 7 bases, and 17 bases separated the two germline ends. The CDR3 nucleotides are TGTGCCAGCAGTTACGGGCCCGAAGAGGGAGCTGGCTACACCTTC. Translated, it gives CASSYGPEEGAGYTF.

The chain is built from TRBV28 and TRBJ1-5, with no clear D. Trimming left V 2 bases short and J 2 bases short, with 19 bases between. Germline CDR1 and CDR2: MDHEN and SYDVKM. The CDR3 loop spans 18 amino acids. The CDR3 here is CASSLMRFGRVGNQPQHF. CDR3 DNA sequence: TGTGCCAGCAGTTTAATGCGTTTCGGGCGAGTGGGCAATCAGCCCCAGCATTTT. Complete variable domain (other parts from reference TRBV28 and TRBJ1-5): DVKVTQSSRYLVKRTGEKVFLECVQDMDHENMFWYRQDPGLGLRLIYFSYDVKMKEKGDIPEGYSVSREKKERFSLILESASTNQTSMYLCASSLMRFGRVGNQPQHFGDGTRLSIL.

The J gene is TRBJ1-1, the V gene TRBV7-9; 10 positions agree with TRBD1. Germline trimming cut 4 bases from V and 5 bases from J; bases unmatched to any gene: 4. Germline-derived CDR1 and CDR2 are SEHNR and FQNEAQ (reference sequence). The CDR3 runs to 14 residues. The DNA of the CDR3 is TGTGCCAGCAGCTCCGGGACAGGGGAAACTGAAGCTTTCTTT. Protein product: CASSSGTGETEAFF.

Note on this clonotype: Germline and junction disagree at one end, which may indicate a read error. Here the CDR3 reads CASSLVPGNYGNTF. In nucleotides, the CDR3 is TGTGCCAGCAGCTTAGTTCCAGGAAACTATGGCAACACCTTC. The chain couples TRBV7-9 to TRBJ1-2; D not certain. The V gene's germline CDR1 is SEHNR and CDR2 FQNEAQ (reference sequence). The CDR3 is 14 amino acids.

This clonotype was observed a handful of times. CDR3 nucleotide sequence: TGTGCCAGCTCACCAGGATCCGGGGATTACTCCTACAATGAGCAGTTCTTC. Its protein is CASSPGSGDYSYNEQFF. J is TRBJ2-1 and V is TRBV18; D may be TRBD2 (5 bases). Germline V gives CDR1 KGHSH, CDR2 LQKENI. CDR3 size: 17 residues. V was pared by 2 bases and J by 0 bases, with 14 bases between. Combining the CDR3 with reference TRBV18 and TRBJ2-1 gives the whole variable domain NAGVMQNPRHLVRRRGQEARLRCSPMKGHSHVYWYRQLPEEGLKFMVYLQKENIIDESGMPKERFSAEFPKEGPSILRIQQVVRGDSAAYFCASSPGSGDYSYNEQFFGPGTRLTVL.

This clonotype has only a few counts. The V and J genes are TRBV20-1 and TRBJ2-4; D is ambiguous. V was pared by 7 bases and J by 7 bases, with 11 bases between. In germline, CDR1 is DFQATT, CDR2 SNEGSKA (reference sequence). CDR3 length equals 11 residues. CDR3 amino acids: CSVLNGNIQYF. CDR3 nucleotides: TGCAGTGTCTTAAATGGGAACATTCAGTACTTC.

V gene TRBV7-9 combines with J gene TRBJ2-4; unclear D gene. CDR1 SEHNR and CDR2 FQNEAQ come from the germline V gene (reference sequence). The CDR3 loop spans 13 amino acids. V was cut by 1 base and J by 7 bases, with 8 bases left in between. In DNA, the CDR3 is TGTGCCAGCAGCTTAGAAGGTGGGAACATTCAGTACTTC. It codes for CASSLEGGNIQYF.

This clonotype was observed at least ten times. The CDR3 sequence: CGLSGSLNTEAFF. The DNA for the CDR3 is TGTGGCCTATCCGGCAGCCTGAACACTGAAGCTTTCTTT. The V and J genes are TRBV7-9 and TRBJ1-1; D is uncertain. This CDR3 has 13 residues. CDR1 and CDR2 (germline): SEHNR, FQNEAQ (reference sequence).

The sample holds many counts of this clonotype. This chain joins TRBV7-2 and TRBJ2-3; D is undetermined. The germline V gene has CDR1 SGHTA and CDR2 FQGNSA. With 8 bases removed from V and 6 bases from J, the gap between germline ends came to 18 bases. CDR3 length: 14 amino acids. The CDR3 nucleotides read TGTGCCAGCGGCGTCACAGCGAGGACGGATACGCAGTATTTT. Its protein is CASGVTARTDTQYF.

The chain combines TRBV13 with TRBJ1-2; D remains ambiguous. From germline, CDR1 is PRHDT and CDR2 FYEKMQ (reference sequence). The germline V and J ends were trimmed by 2 bases and 0 bases, with 10 bases remaining between them. CDR3 length equals 15 residues. The CDR3 is CASSLSFDANYGYTF. The DNA for the CDR3 is TGTGCCAGCAGCTTAAGTTTCGATGCTAACTATGGCTACACCTTC.